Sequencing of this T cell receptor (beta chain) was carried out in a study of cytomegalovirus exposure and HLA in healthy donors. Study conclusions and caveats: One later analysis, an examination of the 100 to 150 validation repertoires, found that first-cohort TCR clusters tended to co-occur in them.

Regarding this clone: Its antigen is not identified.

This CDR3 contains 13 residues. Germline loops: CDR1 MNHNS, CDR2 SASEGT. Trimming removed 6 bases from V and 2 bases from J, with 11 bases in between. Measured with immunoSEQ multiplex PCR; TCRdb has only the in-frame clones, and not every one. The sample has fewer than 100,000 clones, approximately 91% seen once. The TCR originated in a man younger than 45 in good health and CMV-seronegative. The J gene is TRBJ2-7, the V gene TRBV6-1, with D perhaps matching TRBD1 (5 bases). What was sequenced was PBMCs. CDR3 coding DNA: TGTGCCAGCAGATTGGACAATACCTACGAGCAGTACTTC. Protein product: CASRLDNTYEQYF.